The rows below give T cell receptor beta chains drawn from one sample of a study of cytomegalovirus exposure and HLA in healthy donors. Here immunoSEQ multiplex PCR was the method, and the copy in TCRdb shows in-frame clones only, minus some. The table shows 180,000 or so clones, with approximately 73% occurring only once. What was sequenced was PBMCs. The source of these receptors is a woman aged 25-40 years in good health and CMV-seropositive. CDR3s include the opening cysteine and the closing phenylalanine or tryptophan. A D gene is named only where the DNA matches it firmly. Not all rows give a size; the values are once, few, many and, for expanded clones, a class.

CASSQPGQPFSGANVLTF TGTGCCAGCAGTCAACCGGGACAGCCTTTCTCTGGGGCCAACGTCCTGACTTTC NA TRBV27 TRBD1 TRBJ2-6
CASSVADTSYEQYF TGTGCCAGCAGCGTAGCTGACACCTCCTACGAGCAGTACTTC NA TRBV9 NA TRBJ2-7
CASTQGHNQPQHF TGTGCCAGCACACAGGGGCACAATCAGCCCCAGCATTTT NA TRBV6-1 TRBD1 TRBJ1-5
CASSQDSGLNYGYTF TGCGCCAGCAGCCAAGATTCAGGGTTGAACTATGGCTACACCTTC NA TRBV4-1 NA TRBJ1-2
CASSLDTFATNEKLFF TGTGCCAGCTCATTGGACACGTTTGCAACTAATGAAAAACTGTTTTTT NA TRBV18 NA TRBJ1-4
CASSERRGKNTEAFF TGTGCCAGCAGTGAAAGAAGGGGGAAGAACACTGAAGCTTTCTTT few TRBV6-4 NA TRBJ1-1
CASSLELPYEQYF TGTGCCAGCAGCTTAGAACTTCCGTACGAGCAGTACTTC NA TRBV11-2 NA TRBJ2-7
CASSLETGANQPQHF TGTGCCAGCAGTTTGGAGACAGGGGCCAATCAGCCCCAGCATTTT NA TRBV28 TRBD1 TRBJ1-5
CASSQVGLSSTDTQYF TGCGCCAGCAGCCAAGTGGGCCTCTCTTCCACAGATACGCAGTATTTT NA TRBV4-1 NA TRBJ2-3
CASSEARTGGVNGYTF TGTGCCAGCAGTGAAGCTCGGACAGGGGGAGTTAATGGCTACACCTTC NA TRBV6-1 TRBD1 TRBJ1-2
CASSTGTANEQFF TGTGCCAGCAGCACCGGGACAGCCAATGAGCAGTTCTTC NA TRBV6-6 TRBD1 TRBJ2-1
CASSLGTGGGIQYF TGTGCCAGCAGCCTCGGGACAGGGGGAGGGATTCAGTACTTC NA TRBV6-5 TRBD1 TRBJ2-4
CASLRRGYQETQYF TGTGCCAGCCTAAGACGGGGTTACCAAGAGACCCAGTACTTC NA TRBV7-9 NA TRBJ2-5
CASSPTGSVGNEQFF TGTGCCAGCAGCCCCACAGGGTCGGTGGGCAATGAGCAGTTCTTC NA TRBV11-2 NA TRBJ2-1
CASSRGTGGPYEQYF TGCGCCAGCAGCCGCGGGACGGGGGGTCCCTACGAGCAGTACTTC NA TRBV5-1 TRBD2 TRBJ2-7